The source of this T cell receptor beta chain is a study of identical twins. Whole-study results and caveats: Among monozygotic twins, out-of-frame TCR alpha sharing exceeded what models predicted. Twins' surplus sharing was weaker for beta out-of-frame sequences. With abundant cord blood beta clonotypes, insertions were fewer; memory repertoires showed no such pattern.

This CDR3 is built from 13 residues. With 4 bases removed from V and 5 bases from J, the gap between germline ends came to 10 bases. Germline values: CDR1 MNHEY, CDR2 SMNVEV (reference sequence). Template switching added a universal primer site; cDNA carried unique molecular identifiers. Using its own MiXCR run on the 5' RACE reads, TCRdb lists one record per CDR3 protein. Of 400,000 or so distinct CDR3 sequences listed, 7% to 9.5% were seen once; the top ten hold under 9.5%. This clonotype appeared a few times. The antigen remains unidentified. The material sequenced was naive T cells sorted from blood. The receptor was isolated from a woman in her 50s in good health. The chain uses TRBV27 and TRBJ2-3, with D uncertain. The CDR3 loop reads CASSSKGRDTQYF. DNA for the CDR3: TGTGCCAGCAGTTCGAAGGGCAGAGATACGCAGTATTTT.